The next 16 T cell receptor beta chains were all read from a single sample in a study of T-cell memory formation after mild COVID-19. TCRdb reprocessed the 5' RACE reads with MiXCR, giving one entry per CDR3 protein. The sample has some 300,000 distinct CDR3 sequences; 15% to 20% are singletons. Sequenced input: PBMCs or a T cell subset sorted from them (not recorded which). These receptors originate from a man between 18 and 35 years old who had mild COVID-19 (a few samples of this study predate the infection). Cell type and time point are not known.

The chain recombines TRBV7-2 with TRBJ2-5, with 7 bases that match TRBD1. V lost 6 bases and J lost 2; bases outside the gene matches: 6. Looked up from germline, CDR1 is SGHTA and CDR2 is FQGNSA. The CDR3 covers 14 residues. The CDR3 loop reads CASRKPGQQETQYF. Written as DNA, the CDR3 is TGTGCCAGCAGAAAACCGGGACAGCAAGAGACCCAGTACTTC.

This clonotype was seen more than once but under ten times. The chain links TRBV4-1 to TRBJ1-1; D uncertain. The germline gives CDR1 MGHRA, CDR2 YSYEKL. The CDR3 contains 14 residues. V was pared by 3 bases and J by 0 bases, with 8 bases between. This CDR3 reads CASSQPLMNTEAFF. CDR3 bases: TGCGCCAGCAGCCAGCCCCTTATGAACACTGAAGCTTTCTTT.

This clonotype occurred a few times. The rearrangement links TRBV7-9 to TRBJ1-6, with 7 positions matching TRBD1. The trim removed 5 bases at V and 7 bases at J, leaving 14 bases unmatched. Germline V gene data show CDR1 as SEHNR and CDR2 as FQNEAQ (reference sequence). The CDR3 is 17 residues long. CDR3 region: CASSRPRTGEVNSPLHF. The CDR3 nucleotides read TGTGCCAGCAGCAGACCTAGGACAGGCGAGGTCAATTCACCCCTCCACTTT.

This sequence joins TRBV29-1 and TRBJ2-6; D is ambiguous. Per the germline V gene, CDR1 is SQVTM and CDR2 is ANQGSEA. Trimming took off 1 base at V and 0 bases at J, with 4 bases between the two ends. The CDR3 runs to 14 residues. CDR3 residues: CSVEAYSGANVLTF. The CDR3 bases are TGCAGCGTTGAAGCCTACTCTGGGGCCAACGTCCTGACTTTC.

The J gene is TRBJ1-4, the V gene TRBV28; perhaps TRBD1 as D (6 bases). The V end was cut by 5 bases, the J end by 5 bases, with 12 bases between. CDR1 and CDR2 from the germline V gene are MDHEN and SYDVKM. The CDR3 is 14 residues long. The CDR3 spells CASSRGAANEKLFF. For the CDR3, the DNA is TGTGCCAGCAGTCGGGGGGCGGCCAATGAAAAACTGTTTTTT. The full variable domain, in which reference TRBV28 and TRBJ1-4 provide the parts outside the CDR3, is DVKVTQSSRYLVKRTGEKVFLECVQDMDHENMFWYRQDPGLGLRLIYFSYDVKMKEKGDIPEGYSVSREKKERFSLILESASTNQTSMYLCASSRGAANEKLFFGSGTQLSVL.

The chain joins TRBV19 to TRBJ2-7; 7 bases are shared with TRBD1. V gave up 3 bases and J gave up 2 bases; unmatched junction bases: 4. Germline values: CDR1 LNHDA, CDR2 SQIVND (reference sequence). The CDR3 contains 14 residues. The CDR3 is CASSMTGSTYEQYF. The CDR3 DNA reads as TGTGCCAGTAGTATGACAGGGTCAACCTACGAGCAGTACTTC.

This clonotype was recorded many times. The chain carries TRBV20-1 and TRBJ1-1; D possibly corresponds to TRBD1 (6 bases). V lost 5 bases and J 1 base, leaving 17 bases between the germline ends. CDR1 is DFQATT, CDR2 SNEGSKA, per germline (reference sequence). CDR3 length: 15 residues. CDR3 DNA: TGCAGTGCTTGGTCCTCGGGACACCCGAACACTGAAGCTTTCTTT. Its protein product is CSAWSSGHPNTEAFF.

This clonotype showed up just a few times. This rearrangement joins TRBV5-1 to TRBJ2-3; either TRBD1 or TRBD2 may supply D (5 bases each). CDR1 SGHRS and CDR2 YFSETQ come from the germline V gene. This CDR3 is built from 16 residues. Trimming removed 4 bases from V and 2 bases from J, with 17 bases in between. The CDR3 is CASSPPGASTTDTQYF. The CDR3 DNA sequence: TGCGCCAGCAGCCCCCCCGGGGCTAGCACCACAGATACGCAGTATTTT.

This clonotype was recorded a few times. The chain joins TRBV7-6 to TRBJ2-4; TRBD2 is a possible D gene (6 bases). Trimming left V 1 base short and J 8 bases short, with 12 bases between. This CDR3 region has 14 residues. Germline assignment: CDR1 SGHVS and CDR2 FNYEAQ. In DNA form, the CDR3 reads TGTGCCAGCAGCTTAGGGGGAGGAACAGACATTCAGTACTTC. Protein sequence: CASSLGGGTDIQYF.

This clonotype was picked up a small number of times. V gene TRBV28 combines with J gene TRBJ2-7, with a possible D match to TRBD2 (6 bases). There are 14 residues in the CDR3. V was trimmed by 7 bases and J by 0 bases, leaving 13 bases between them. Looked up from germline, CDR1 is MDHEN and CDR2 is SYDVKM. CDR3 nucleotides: TGTGCCAGCACCCCTGCGGGGCCCTCCTACGAGCAGTACGTC. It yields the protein CASTPAGPSYEQYV.

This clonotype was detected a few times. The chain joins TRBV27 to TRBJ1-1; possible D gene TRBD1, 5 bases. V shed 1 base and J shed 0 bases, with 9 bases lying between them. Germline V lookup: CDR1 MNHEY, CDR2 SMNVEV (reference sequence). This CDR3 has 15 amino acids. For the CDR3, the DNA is TGTGCCAGCAGTTTATTAGGGGCAATGAACACTGAAGCTTTCTTT. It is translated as CASSLLGAMNTEAFF.

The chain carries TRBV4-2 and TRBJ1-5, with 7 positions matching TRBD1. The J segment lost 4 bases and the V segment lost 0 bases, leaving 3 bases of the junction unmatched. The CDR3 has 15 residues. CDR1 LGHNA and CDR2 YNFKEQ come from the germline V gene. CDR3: CASSQDEGANQPQHF. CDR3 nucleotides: TGTGCCAGCAGCCAAGATGAGGGGGCAAATCAGCCCCAGCATTTT.

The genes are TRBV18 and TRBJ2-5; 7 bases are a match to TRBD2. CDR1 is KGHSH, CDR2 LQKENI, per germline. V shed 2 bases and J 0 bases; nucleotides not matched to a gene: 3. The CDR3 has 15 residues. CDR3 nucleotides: TGTGCCAGCTCACCAACGCTAGCGGACCAAGAGACCCAGTACTTC. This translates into CASSPTLADQETQYF.

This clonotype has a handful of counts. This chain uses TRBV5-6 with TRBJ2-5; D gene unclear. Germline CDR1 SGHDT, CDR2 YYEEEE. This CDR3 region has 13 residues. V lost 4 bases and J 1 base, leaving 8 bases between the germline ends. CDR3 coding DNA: TGTGCCAGCAGCACCCGCGGCCAAGAGACCCAGTACTTC. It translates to CASSTRGQETQYF.

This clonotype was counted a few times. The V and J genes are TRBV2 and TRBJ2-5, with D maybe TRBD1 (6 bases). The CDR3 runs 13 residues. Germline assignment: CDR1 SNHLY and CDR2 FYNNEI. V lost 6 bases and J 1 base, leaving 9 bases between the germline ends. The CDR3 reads CASSGDTQETQYF. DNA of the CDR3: TGTGCCAGCAGCGGGGACACCCAAGAGACCCAGTACTTC.

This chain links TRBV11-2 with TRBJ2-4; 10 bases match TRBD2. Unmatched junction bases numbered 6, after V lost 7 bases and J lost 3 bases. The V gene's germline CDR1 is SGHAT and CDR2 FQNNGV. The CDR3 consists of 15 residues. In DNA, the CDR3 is TGTGCCAGCAAGCCAGCGGGGGGGCGCAAAAACATTCAGTACTTC. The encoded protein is CASKPAGGRKNIQYF.